Described below is a single T cell receptor beta chain sequence and its context. Its specificity is not known. The data originate from a study of blood T cells in healthy people across ages. Regarding the study as a whole: Estimates of total diversity, which came from one million sequenced T cells, were considered to be underestimates.

Combining a sample-barcoded 5' primer with a J-beta primer mix, a second PCR ran for about 7 to 11 cycles. TCRdb independently ran MiXCR on the 5' RACE reads; one entry per CDR3 protein. The sample lists 1.5 million to 2 million distinct CDR3 sequences; just under 50% were seen once. Trimming took 0 bases from V and 7 from J, leaving 7 bases between them. This CDR3 is 12 amino acids long. Per the germline V gene, CDR1 is DFQATT and CDR2 is SNEGSKA (reference sequence). J is TRBJ1-5 and V is TRBV20-1; D is undetermined. Sequencing was carried out using blood. The clonotype originates from a woman aged 35 to 49 in good health. The CDR3 DNA follows: TGCAGTGCTAGAGATTCGGGACAGCCCCAGCATTTT. Translation gives CSARDSGQPQHF.